This T cell receptor (beta chain) was identified during a study of blood T cell repertoires in COVID-19. In the authors' workflow: Nucleated cell counts were estimated from reference gene primer amplification. The data were produced by immunoSEQ multiplex PCR, yet TCRdb's version contains in-frame clones alone and is incomplete. The DNA was the basis for D and trimming; V, J and clone size are from that table. The sample shows about 61,000 clones, about 90% of them seen only once. In this sample, this clone turned up once. The germline gives CDR1 MDHEN, CDR2 SYDVKM. Trimming took 3 bases from V and 0 from J; bases not matched to a gene: 15. The CDR3 consists of 21 residues.

The chain joins TRBV28 to TRBJ2-1, with TRBD2 matching 12 bases. The receptor was isolated from a woman aged 45-60 years with active or convalescent COVID-19. Sequenced material: peripheral blood. The CDR3 region is CASSFPTTSGRAIVSYNEQFF. The DNA of the CDR3 is TGTGCCAGCAGTTTCCCGACGACTAGCGGGAGAGCCATCGTCTCCTACAATGAGCAGTTCTTC.